This TCR beta chain was observed in a study of control samples from healthy donors and cancer patients. Produced via immunoSEQ multiplex PCR; TCRdb's table is partial and in-frame only. In the table there are around 80,000 clones, roughly 90% of which are singletons. Trimming shortened V by 2 bases and J by 5 bases, and 16 bases separated the two germline ends. The CDR3 is made up of 15 amino acids. Germline V gene data show CDR1 as SGHTS and CDR2 as YDEGEE. This clone was detected only once. The sequence derives from a man aged 50-59 years in good health. The gene calls are TRBV5-8 and TRBJ2-5, with a tentative D call TRBD1 (5 bases). Sequences were obtained from blood. The chain's CDR3 is CASSFGLGQGETQYF. In nucleotides, the CDR3 is TGTGCCAGCAGCTTCGGGTTAGGGCAGGGCGAGACCCAGTACTTC.